The following is a TCR beta chain sequence with its context. This record comes from a study of cytotoxic CD8 clonotypes in ibrutinib-treated CLL. Assay used: immunoSEQ multiplex PCR; TCRdb lists only in-frame clones, some missing. The table includes about 35,000 clones, nearly 50% detected once. The CDR3 is made up of 14 amino acids. Germline V gives CDR1 SGHTA, CDR2 FQGTGA. V was clipped by 4 bases and J by 3 bases, with 10 bases between them. The sequence was collected from a human donor with chronic lymphocytic leukemia. J is TRBJ2-1 and V is TRBV7-3; maybe TRBD2 (6 bases). Here the sequenced sample was PBMCs, taken before ibrutinib treatment. This chain's CDR3 is CASSSPGGYNEQFF. The CDR3 nucleotides read TGTGCCAGCAGCTCACCCGGGGGCTACAATGAGCAGTTCTTC.